The 3 T cell receptor delta chains reported below all come from one sample, sequenced in a study of γδ T cells in repeated Plasmodium falciparum infection. TCRdb re-identified clones in the multiplex PCR reads via CATT. The sample lists some 51,000 delta-chain clones; approximately 1.8% were seen once. Flow sorting of PBMC yielded separate Vgamma9/Vdelta2+ and Vdelta2-negative gammadelta T cell populations for bulk repertoire analysis. The sequencing sample was made of gamma-delta T cells from blood. The receptor source for this set is a pool of human donors (malaria-infected and uninfected, not separated).

This clone was recorded many times. Only one base separates this from a far larger clonotype, so it likely reflects a read error. At the DNA level, this CDR3 is encoded by other sequences in the same sample as well. The chain joins TRDV2 to TRDJ1; TRDD3 aligns across 10 bases. The CDR3 covers 15 residues. Germline V lookup: CDR1 GEAIGNYY, CDR2 EKD. This CDR3 is CACDTRVLGDDKLIF. The CDR3 region has the DNA TGTGCCTGCGACACGAGAGTACTGGGGGATGACAAACTCATCTTT.

In its sample, this clone was seen a few times. The TCRdb protein, from a much larger clone, departs from this DNA's translation at residue 3, likely by read error; the protein shown derives from the DNA. J is TRDJ1 and V is TRDV1, with 7 bases that match TRDD3. The CDR3 totals 20 residues. The germline gives CDR1 TSWWSYY, CDR2 QGS. The CDR3 nucleotides read TGTGCTATTGGGGAACCCTACTTACCGTACTGGGGATGCTACACCGATAAACTCATCTTT. As protein: CAIGEPYLPYWGCYTDKLIF.

This clone was picked up many times. A far larger clone is off by one base, so a read error is likely. This sample also contains other DNA sequences that code for the same CDR3. This sequence joins TRDV1 and TRDJ1; a weak D match, TRDD3 (6 bases). Here the J gene came from matching the DNA to germline, since TCRdb omits it. V lost 0 bases and J 0 bases, leaving 23 bases between the germline ends. Germline CDR1 reads TSWWSYY; CDR2 reads QGS. The CDR3 length is 20 residues. The CDR3 DNA reads as TGTGCTCTTGGGGAACTCCAGGTCCGGGGATGCCCCTATTACACCGATAAACTCATCTTT. The encoded protein is CALGELQVRGCPYYTDKLIF.